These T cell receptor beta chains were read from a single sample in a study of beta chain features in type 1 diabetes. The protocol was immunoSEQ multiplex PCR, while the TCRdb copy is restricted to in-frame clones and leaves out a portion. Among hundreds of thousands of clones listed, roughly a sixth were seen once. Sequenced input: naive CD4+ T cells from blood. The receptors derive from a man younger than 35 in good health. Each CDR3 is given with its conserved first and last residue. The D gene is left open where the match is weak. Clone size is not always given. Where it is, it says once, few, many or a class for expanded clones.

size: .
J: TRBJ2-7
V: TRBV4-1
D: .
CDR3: CASSQELRSFEQYF
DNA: TGCGCCAGCAGCCAAGAGCTACGGTCCTTCGAGCAGTACTTC

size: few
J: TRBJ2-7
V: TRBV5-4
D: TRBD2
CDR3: CASSLDGGVYEQYF
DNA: TGTGCCAGCAGCTTGGACGGGGGGGTATACGAGCAGTACTTC

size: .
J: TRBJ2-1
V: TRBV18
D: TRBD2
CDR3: CASSPPGQTSGTNEQFF
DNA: TGTGCCAGCTCACCACCAGGTCAAACTAGCGGGACAAATGAGCAGTTCTTC

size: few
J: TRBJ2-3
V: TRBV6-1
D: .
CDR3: CASSEGVGDTQYF
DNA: TGTGCCAGCAGTGAGGGAGTCGGGGATACGCAGTATTTT

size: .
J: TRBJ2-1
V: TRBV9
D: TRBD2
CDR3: CASSVGLAGVFEQFF
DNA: TGTGCCAGCAGCGTAGGCCTAGCGGGAGTTTTTGAGCAGTTCTTC

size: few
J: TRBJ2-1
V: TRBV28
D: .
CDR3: CASSLGGLGANEQFF
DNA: TGTGCCAGCAGTTTAGGGGGCTTAGGGGCCAATGAGCAGTTCTTC

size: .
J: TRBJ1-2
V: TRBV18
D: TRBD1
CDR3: CASSPRDRGGYTF
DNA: TGTGCCAGCTCACCCCGGGACAGGGGTGGCTACACCTTC

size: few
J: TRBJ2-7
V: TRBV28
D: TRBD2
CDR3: CASSPGTKSSYEQYF
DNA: TGTGCCAGCAGTCCAGGGACTAAGAGCTCCTACGAGCAGTACTTC

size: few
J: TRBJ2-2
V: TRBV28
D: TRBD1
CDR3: CATGTENTGELFF
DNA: TGTGCCACCGGGACAGAGAACACCGGGGAGCTGTTTTTT

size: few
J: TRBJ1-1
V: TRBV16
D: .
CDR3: CASSQGGSKWGTEAFF
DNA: TGTGCCAGCAGCCAAGGAGGGTCGAAATGGGGCACTGAAGCTTTCTTT

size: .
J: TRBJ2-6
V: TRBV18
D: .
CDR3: CASSSQGALSGANVLTF
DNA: TGTGCCAGCTCATCACAGGGCGCCCTCTCTGGGGCCAACGTCCTGACTTTC

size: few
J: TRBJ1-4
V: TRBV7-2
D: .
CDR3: CASSLGSQGREKLFF
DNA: TGTGCCAGCAGCTTAGGCTCTCAGGGGCGTGAAAAACTGTTTTTT

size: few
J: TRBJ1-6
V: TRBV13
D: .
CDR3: CASSLGGARNSPLHF
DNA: TGTGCCAGCAGCTTAGGTGGGGCGAGGAATTCACCCCTCCACTTT

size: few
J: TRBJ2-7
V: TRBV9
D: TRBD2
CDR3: CASSAGTSGIHEQYF
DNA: TGTGCCAGCAGCGCGGGGACTAGCGGGATCCACGAGCAGTACTTC

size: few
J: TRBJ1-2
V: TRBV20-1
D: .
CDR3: CSARDPPGAGF
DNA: TGCAGTGCTAGAGATCCCCCAGGGGCGGGCTTC

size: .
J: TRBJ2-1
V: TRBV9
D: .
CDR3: CASSGTLLGSYNEQFF
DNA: TGTGCCAGCAGCGGGACTCTGCTGGGCTCCTACAATGAGCAGTTCTTC

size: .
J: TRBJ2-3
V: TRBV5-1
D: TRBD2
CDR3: CASSLTPTSGGSDTQYF
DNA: TGCGCCAGCAGCTTGACACCGACTAGCGGGGGCTCAGATACGCAGTATTTT

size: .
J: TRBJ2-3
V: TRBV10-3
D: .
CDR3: CAISGTTDTQYF
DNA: TGTGCCATCAGTGGGACCACAGATACGCAGTATTTT

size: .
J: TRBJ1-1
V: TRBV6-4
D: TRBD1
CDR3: CASSRDRNTEAFF
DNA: TGTGCCAGCAGCCGGGACAGGAACACTGAAGCTTTCTTT

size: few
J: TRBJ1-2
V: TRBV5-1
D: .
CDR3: CASSLDRVGYTF
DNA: TGCGCCAGCAGCTTGGACAGGGTCGGCTACACCTTC

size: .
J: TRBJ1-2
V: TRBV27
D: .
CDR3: CASSPGRGVGYTF
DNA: TGTGCCAGCAGTCCCGGCCGGGGGGTAGGCTACACCTTC

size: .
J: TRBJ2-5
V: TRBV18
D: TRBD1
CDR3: CASSPLVGQAVRETQYF
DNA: TGTGCCAGCTCACCACTGGTTGGACAGGCCGTCCGAGAGACCCAGTACTTC

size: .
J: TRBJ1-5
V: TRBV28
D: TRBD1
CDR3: CASDRAGSNQPQHF
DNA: TGTGCCAGCGACAGGGCGGGTAGCAATCAGCCCCAGCATTTT

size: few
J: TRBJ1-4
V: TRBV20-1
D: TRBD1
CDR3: CSGAGGEKLFF
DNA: TGCAGTGGGGCAGGGGGTGAAAAACTGTTTTTT

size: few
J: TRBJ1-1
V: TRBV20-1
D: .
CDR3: CSASWGTEAFF
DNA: TGCAGTGCTAGTTGGGGGACTGAAGCTTTCTTT

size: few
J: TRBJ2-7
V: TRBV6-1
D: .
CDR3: CATGLPYEQYF
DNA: TGTGCCACGGGACTGCCCTACGAGCAGTACTTC

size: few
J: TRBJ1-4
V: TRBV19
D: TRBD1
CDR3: CATRTDRGNEKLFF
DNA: TGTGCCACGCGTACCGACAGGGGTAACGAAAAACTGTTTTTT

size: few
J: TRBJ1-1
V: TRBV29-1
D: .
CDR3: CSVTRGNTEAFF
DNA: TGCAGCGTTACCAGGGGGAACACTGAAGCTTTCTTT

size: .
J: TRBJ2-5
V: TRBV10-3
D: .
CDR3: CASSMQQETQYF
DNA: TGTGCCAGCAGCATGCAGCAAGAGACCCAGTACTTC

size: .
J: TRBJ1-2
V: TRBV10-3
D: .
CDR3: CAISGSGHRSSGYTF
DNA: TGTGCCATCAGTGGATCGGGACACCGGAGTTCCGGCTACACCTTC

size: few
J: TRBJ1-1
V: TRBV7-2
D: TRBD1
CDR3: CASRPTTGGNTEAFF
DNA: TGTGCCAGCCGGCCAACGACAGGGGGGAACACTGAAGCTTTCTTT

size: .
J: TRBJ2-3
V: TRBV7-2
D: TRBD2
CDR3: CASSSERGAFTDTQYF
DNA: TGTGCCAGCAGCTCAGAGCGGGGGGCATTCACAGATACGCAGTATTTT

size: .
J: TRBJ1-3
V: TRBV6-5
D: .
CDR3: CASSYSTRSSGNTIYF
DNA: TGTGCCAGCAGTTACTCGACACGAAGCTCTGGAAACACCATATATTTT

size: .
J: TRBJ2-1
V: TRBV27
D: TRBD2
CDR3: CASSVGTSGRVYNEQFF
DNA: TGTGCCAGCAGTGTCGGGACTAGCGGGAGGGTATACAATGAGCAGTTCTTC

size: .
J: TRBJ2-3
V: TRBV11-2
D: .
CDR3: CASKLAATDTQYF
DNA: TGTGCCAGCAAGCTCGCGGCCACAGATACGCAGTATTTT

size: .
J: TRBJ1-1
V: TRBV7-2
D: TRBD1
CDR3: CASSPRRDSTEAFF
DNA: TGTGCCAGCAGCCCCCGCAGGGACAGCACTGAAGCTTTCTTT

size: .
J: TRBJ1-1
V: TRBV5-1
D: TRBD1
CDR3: CASSLRDSNTEAFF
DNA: TGCGCCAGCAGCCTCCGGGACAGCAACACTGAAGCTTTCTTT

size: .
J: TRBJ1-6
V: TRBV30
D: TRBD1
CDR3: CAGKRTGSSYNSPLHF
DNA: TGTGCCGGCAAAAGGACAGGGAGCTCCTATAATTCACCCCTCCACTTT

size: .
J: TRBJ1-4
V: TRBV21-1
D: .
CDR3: CASSKDGLQGGVEKLFF
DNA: TGTGCCAGCAGCAAAGATGGGCTACAGGGAGGCGTTGAAAAACTGTTTTTT

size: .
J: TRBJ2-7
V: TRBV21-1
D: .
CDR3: CASSKRLPDRAADEQYF
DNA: TGTGCCAGCAGCAAACGCCTCCCGGACAGGGCTGCCGACGAGCAGTACTTC

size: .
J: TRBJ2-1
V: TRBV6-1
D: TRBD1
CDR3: CASRSDRGLDEQFF
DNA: TGTGCCAGCAGGTCGGACAGGGGTTTAGATGAGCAGTTCTTC

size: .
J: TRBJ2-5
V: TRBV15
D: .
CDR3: CATKQGIQETQYF
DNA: TGTGCCACTAAACAGGGAATTCAAGAGACCCAGTACTTC

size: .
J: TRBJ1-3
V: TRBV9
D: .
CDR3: CASSSGLNSGNTIYF
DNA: TGTGCCAGCAGCTCCGGACTGAACTCTGGAAACACCATATATTTT

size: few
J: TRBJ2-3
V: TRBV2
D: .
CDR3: CANGGFTTQYF
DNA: TGTGCCAACGGGGGATTCACTACGCAGTATTTT

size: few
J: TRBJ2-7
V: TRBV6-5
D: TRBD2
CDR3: CASRKAGRYEQYF
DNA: TGTGCCAGCAGGAAAGCGGGAAGGTACGAGCAGTACTTC